This T cell receptor (beta chain) emerged from a study of shared clonotypes between healthy human individuals. Overall study context: Donors had three CD4 naive, three CD4 memory, two CD8 naive and one CD8 memory plate apiece. Study findings and constraints: Researchers sampled blood only, noting tissue repertoires likely differ. Generation probabilities of non-shared clonotypes were lower (relative to those shared by all four donors).

The naive CD8 fraction comprised CD45RO-negative cells positively selected for CCR7 and excluded terminally differentiated effector memory CD45RA+ cells. Original analysis: In the immunoSEQ data, sequences were junction-only and lacked quality scores, so filtering differed. Here immunoSEQ multiplex PCR was the method, and the copy in TCRdb shows in-frame clones only, minus some. The V and J calls and clone size are taken from that table; D and trimming were inferred from the DNA. This table has over 800,000 clones, over 90% appearing once. As to this clone: Its antigen remains unidentified.

This receptor was identified in a young man in good health. Input material: naive CD8+ T cells sorted from blood.

This CDR3 is CASSIRTSGGLSYEQYF. The CDR3 DNA sequence: TGTGCCAGCAGCATCAGGACTAGCGGGGGCCTTTCCTACGAGCAGTACTTC. This chain uses TRBV11-2 with TRBJ2-7, with 13 bases matching TRBD2. V shed 5 bases, J shed 1 base, and the junction held 8 bases outside the gene matches. The CDR3 loop spans 17 amino acids. Germline V gene sequence: CDR1 SGHAT, CDR2 FQNNGV.